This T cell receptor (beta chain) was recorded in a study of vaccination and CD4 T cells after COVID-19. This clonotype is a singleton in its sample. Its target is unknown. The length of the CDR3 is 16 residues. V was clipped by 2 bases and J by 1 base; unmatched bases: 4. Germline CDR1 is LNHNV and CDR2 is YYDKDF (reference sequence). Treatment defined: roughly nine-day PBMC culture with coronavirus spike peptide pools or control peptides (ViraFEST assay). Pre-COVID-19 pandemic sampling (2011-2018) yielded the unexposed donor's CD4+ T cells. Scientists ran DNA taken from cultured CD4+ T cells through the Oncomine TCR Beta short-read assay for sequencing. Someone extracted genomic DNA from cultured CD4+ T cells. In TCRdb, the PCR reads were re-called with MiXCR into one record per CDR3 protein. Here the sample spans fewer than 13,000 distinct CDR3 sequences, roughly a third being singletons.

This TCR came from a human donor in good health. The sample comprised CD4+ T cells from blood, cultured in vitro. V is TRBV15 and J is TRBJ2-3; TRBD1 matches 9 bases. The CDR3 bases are TGTGCCACCAGCAGACCGTGGACAGGGGGCACAGATACGCAGTATTTT. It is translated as CATSRPWTGGTDTQYF.